This T cell receptor beta chain was sequenced for a study of OX40 agonist ivuxolimab in advanced cancers. This CDR3 spans 12 amino acids. Germline values: CDR1 SGHAT, CDR2 FQDESV (reference sequence). V dropped 4 bases and J dropped 6 bases, with 7 bases sitting between them. Repertoires were generated with immunoSEQ multiplex PCR, while TCRdb's copy carries only in-frame clones and drops some. The sample holds about 86,000 clones, about 93% seen once. V usage is TRBV11-1 and J usage is TRBJ2-1; D remains ambiguous. This clonotype was sampled from an adult with an advanced solid tumor such as melanoma, head and neck, liver or kidney cancer. Sequences were derived from CD4+ or CD8+ T cells sorted from blood, sampled in a trial of the OX40 agonist ivuxolimab. As DNA, the CDR3 is TGTGCCAGCAGCTCTCAAACCAATGAGCAGTTCTTC. Its translation is CASSSQTNEQFF. Variable domain in full (rest from reference TRBV11-1 and TRBJ2-1): EAEVAQSPRYKITEKSQAVAFWCDPISGHATLYWYRQILGQGPELLVQFQDESVVDDSQLPKDRFSAERLKGVDSTLKIQPAELGDSAMYLCASSSQTNEQFFGPGTRLTVL.